This T cell receptor beta chain came from a study of early T cells in non-severe SARS-CoV-2 infection. The overall study: Alpha and beta chains were unpaired, from unsorted whole-blood bulk RNA.

Regarding this clonotype: Antigen: not known.

Trimming shortened V by 4 bases and J by 1 base, and 12 bases separated the two germline ends. The CDR3 covers 15 residues. Per the germline V gene, CDR1 is SEHNR and CDR2 is FQNEAQ (reference sequence). Each single cDNA molecule received a unique molecular identifier. From the 5' RACE reads, TCRdb called clonotypes with MiXCR, one entry per CDR3 protein. The sample holds about 77,000 distinct CDR3 sequences, 8.5% to 10% seen once. Study observations and caveats: The study's VDJdb matching favored anti-spike CD8 responses and missed private and CD4 specificities.

The sample taken for sequencing was whole blood. The clonotype was recovered from an adult who was a healthcare worker with PCR-confirmed SARS-CoV-2 infection or an uninfected control (not recorded which). The chain couples TRBV7-9 to TRBJ2-3; D is undetermined. CDR3 protein: CASSSYGGGTDTQYF. CDR3 nucleotides: TGTGCCAGCAGCTCCTATGGCGGAGGCACAGATACGCAGTATTTT.